This note documents a single TCR beta chain sequence. Antigen specificity is unknown. The entry originates in a study of cytomegalovirus exposure and HLA in healthy donors. For the study at large: Findings of an earlier analysis included more than 90 million unique TCR beta sequences from 190 million or so T cells.

In nominal health when sampled, donors likely had unrecorded immune exposures nonetheless. From germline, CDR1 is SGHDT and CDR2 YYEEEE. The CDR3 extends over 16 amino acids. V lost 4 bases and J lost 0; bases outside the gene matches: 5. The PCR ran on 60 Vbeta and 13 Jbeta primers. Method: immunoSEQ multiplex PCR; TCRdb's copy keeps in-frame clones and lacks some. Counted here are 110,000 to 150,000 clones, 60% to 75% occurring once; the ten biggest clones make up about 7%. Study-wide results and limits: Most sequenced TCRs were rare (though some public TCRs occurred in many donors). Per a prior analysis, the majority of TCR beta V segments were productive roughly 87% or roughly 30% of the time.

This TCR came from a young man in good health and CMV-seronegative. The source material was PBMCs. The chain links TRBV5-6 to TRBJ2-3, with TRBD2 matching 10 bases. In DNA form, the CDR3 reads TGTGCCAGCAGCCTCGGACTAGCGGTTAGCACAGATACGCAGTATTTT. Its protein is CASSLGLAVSTDTQYF.